The T cell receptor beta chain under discussion was sequenced for a study of OX40 agonist ivuxolimab in advanced cancers. General notes on the study: Ivuxolimab was an agonistic, fully human IgG2 monoclonal antibody directed against OX40 (CD134), a costimulatory receptor. Intravenous ivuxolimab was administered to patients every 2 weeks at six dose levels: 0.01, 0.1, 0.3, 1.5, 3 and 10 mg/kg. Among the 50 to 55 dose-escalation patients, around 19 had hepatocellular carcinoma, roughly 15 melanoma, 9 renal cell carcinoma and 9 head and neck cancer. In the dose-escalation cohort, 82.7% of patients were male, and the mean age was about 55 years, with a range of roughly 20 to 79. Patients were allowed to have had prior anti-PD-1, anti-PD-L1 or anti-CTLA-4 therapy, and approximately 40% of the dose-escalation patients had previously received checkpoint inhibitors. Partial responses occurred in three dose-escalation patients, of whom one had hepatocellular carcinoma and two had cutaneous melanoma. Peripheral TCRbeta sequencing aimed to test whether ivuxolimab altered TCR sequence diversity and caused clonal T-cell expansion. The paper covers the monotherapy dose-escalation part of the phase I ivuxolimab trial, which included N ≈ 50 patients.

Remarks on this clone: It lacks a known antigen. No qualities accompany the bases; no much larger clone lies one base away.

For sequencing of the TCRbeta CDR3 region, genomic DNA was extracted from the sorted cells. TCRbeta CDR3 regions were sequenced using the immunoSEQ Assay. What TCRdb holds here is the immuneACCESS table cut down to in-frame rearrangements. Part of the clones is not present; checked against another copy, under half of the missing clones reflect an unresolved V gene, and the others are unexplained. The sample yields 55,000 to 75,000 clones; about nine tenths were counted once. The top ten clones comprise roughly 1.2% of the sample. Broader findings and caveats from the paper: Low levels of normalized T-cell clonal expansion were also seen in some patients who did not respond. At doses of 0.1 to 3.0 mg/kg, clonal expansion of both CD4+ and CD8+ blood T cells was observed from baseline to week 6. Which antigens the clonally expanded peripheral T cells were specific for was not determined. In partial responders in the 0.1-3.0 mg/kg groups, normalized peripheral clonal expansion was found to be among the lowest, especially among CD8+ T cells. On average, CD8+ T cells showed more expanded clones than CD4+ T cells after ivuxolimab.

The trial excluded patients who had a history of autoimmune disease or were on systemic immunosuppression. Peripheral blood for TCR sequencing was drawn from every dose cohort at baseline, at cycle 4 day 1 and at cycle 7 day 1. The samples were taken from a phase I, first-in-human, multicenter, open-label dose-escalation trial of ivuxolimab. Adults with locally advanced or metastatic melanoma, renal cell carcinoma, hepatocellular carcinoma or head and neck squamous cell carcinoma were enrolled in the trial. Before TCR sequencing, CD4+ and CD8+ T cells were separately sorted from peripheral blood. The junction carries 8 bases between V and J, which are trimmed by 0 bases and 5 bases respectively. The CDR3 spans 14 residues, from the cysteine through the phenylalanine. The DNA shown is the 42-base CDR3, in frame from base 1.

The sample was CD4+ or CD8+ T cells sorted from blood, taken in a trial of the OX40 agonist ivuxolimab. The chain is encoded by TRBV23-1 joined to TRBJ2-1, with a weak D call of TRBD1 (5 bases match). TRBV23-1 counts as an open reading frame of uncertain function. The sequence derives from an adult with an advanced solid tumor such as melanoma, head and neck, liver or kidney cancer. The CDR3 reads as follows: CASSQSGRDNEQFF. The DNA sequence reads TGCGCCAGCAGTCAATCCGGCAGGGACAATGAGCAGTTCTTC.